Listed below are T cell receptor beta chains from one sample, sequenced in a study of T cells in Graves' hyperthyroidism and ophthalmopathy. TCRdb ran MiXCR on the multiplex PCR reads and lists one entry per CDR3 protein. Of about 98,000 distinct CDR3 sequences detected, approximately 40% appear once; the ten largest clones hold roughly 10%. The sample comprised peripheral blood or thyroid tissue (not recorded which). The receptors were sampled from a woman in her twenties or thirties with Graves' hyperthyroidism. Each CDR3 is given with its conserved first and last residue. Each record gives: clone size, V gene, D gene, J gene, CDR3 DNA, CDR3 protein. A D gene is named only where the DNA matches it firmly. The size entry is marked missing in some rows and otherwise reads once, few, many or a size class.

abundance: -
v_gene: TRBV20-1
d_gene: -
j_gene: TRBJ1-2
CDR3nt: TGCAGTGCCCAGCGGGGCGCAGGCGGCTACACCTTC
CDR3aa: CSAQRGAGGYTF

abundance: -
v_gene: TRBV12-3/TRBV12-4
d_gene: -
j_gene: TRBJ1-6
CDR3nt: TGTGCCACCAGTGAAGGGACAAATTCACCCCTCCACTTT
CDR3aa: CATSEGTNSPLHF

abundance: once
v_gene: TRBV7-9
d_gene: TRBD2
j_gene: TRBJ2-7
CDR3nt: TGTGCCAGCAGCCGATGGGCGGGACTAGCGGGTGACGAGCAGTACTTC
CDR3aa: CASSRWAGLAGDEQYF

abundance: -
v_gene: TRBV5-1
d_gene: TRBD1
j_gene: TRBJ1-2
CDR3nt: TGCGCCAGCAGCTCACAGGGGGCCGGCCCCTATGGCTACACCTTC
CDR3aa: CASSSQGAGPYGYTF

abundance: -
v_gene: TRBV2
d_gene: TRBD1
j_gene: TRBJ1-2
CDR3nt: TGTGCCAGCAGTGATGACAGGGGGGATGGCTACACCTTC
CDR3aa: CASSDDRGDGYTF

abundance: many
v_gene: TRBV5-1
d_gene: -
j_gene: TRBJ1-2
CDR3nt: TGCGCCAGCAGTACGGGGGGCTATGGCTACACCTTC
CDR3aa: CASSTGGYGYTF

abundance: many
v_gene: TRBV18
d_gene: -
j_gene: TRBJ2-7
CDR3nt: TGTGCCAGCTCACCCGACAGGCAACAGTACTTC
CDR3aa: CASSPDRQQYF

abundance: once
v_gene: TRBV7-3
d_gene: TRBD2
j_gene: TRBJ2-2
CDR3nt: TGTGCCAGCAGCCTAGGACTAGCGGGGGCGGGAAACACCGGGGAGCTGTTTTTT
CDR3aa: CASSLGLAGAGNTGELFF

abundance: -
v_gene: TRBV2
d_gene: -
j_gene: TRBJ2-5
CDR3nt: TGTGCCAGCAGTGACGTGGGGGGCCGGGAGACCCAGTACTTC
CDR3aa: CASSDVGGRETQYF

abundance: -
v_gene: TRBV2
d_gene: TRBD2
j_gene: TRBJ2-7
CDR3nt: TGTGCCAGCAGTGAGGGACTAGCTGGCGGGGAGCAGTACTTC
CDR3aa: CASSEGLAGGEQYF

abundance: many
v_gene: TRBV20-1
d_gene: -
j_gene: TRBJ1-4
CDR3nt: TGCAGTGCTAGAGATCCCCAGGGTAACGAAAAACTGTTTTTT
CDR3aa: CSARDPQGNEKLFF

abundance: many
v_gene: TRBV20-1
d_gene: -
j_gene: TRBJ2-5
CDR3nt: TGCAGTGCTTCCTGGACCGGCTGGGGATGGACCCAGTACTTC
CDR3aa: CSASWTGWGWTQYF

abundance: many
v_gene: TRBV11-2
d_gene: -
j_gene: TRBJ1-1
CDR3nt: TGTGCCAGCAGCTTCTCAGAGGGGGATGAAGCTTTCTTT
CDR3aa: CASSFSEGDEAFF

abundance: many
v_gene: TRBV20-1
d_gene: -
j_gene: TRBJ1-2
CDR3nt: TGCAGTGCTAACGGCTACACCTTC
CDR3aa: CSANGYTF

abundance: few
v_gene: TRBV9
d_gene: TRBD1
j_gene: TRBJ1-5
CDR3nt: TGTGCCATCACCCACAGGGGTCAGCCCCAGCATTTT
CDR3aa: CAITHRGQPQHF

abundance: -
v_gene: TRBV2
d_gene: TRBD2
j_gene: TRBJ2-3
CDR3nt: TGTGCCAGCAAAAGGACTAGCGGAGATACGCAGTATTTT
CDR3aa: CASKRTSGDTQYF

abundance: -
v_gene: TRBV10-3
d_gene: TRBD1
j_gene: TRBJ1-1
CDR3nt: TGTGCCATCAGGGGAACAGGGGTGAACACTGAAGCTTTCTTT
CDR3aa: CAIRGTGVNTEAFF

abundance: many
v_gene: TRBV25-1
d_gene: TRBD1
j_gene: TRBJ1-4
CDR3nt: TGTGCCAGCAGTGTCCCCGGGACAGGGAAACTGTTTTTT
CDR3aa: CASSVPGTGKLFF

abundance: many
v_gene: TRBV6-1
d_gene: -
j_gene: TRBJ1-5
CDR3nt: TGTGCCAGCAGTGAAAGTCGGGCCAATCAGCCCCAGCATTTT
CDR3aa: CASSESRANQPQHF

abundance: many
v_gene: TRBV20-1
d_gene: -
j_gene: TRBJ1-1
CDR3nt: TGCAGTGCTATAGGGGGAACTAGGTGGACTGAAGCTTTCTTT
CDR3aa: CSAIGGTRWTEAFF

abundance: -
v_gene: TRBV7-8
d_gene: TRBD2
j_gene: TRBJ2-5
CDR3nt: TGTGCCAGCAGAGGACTAGCGGGAGAGGAGACCCAGTACTTC
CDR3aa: CASRGLAGEETQYF

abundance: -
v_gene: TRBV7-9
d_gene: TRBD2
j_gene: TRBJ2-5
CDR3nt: TGTGCCCCCAGCGGGAGAGGGACCGGGGAGACCCAGTACTTC
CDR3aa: CAPSGRGTGETQYF

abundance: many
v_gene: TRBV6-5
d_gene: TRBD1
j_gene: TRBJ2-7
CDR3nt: TGTGCCAGCCATGGGGGGGGACAGGGTCGCTACGAGCAGTACTTC
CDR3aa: CASHGGGQGRYEQYF

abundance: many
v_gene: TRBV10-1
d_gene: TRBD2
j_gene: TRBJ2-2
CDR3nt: TGCGCCAGCAGTGAGAGACTAGCGGGAGTAGCCGGGGAGCTGTTTTTT
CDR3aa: CASSERLAGVAGELFF

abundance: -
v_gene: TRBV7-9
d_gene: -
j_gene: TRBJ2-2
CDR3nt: -
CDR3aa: CASSFYICSAHGTHPTGELFF

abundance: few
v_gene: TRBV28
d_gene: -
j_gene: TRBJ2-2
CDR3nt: TGTGCCAGCAGTCGGAGGTTTCAAACCGGGGAGCTGTTTTTT
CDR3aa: CASSRRFQTGELFF

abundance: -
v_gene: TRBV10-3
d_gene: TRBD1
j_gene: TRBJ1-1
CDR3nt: TGTGCCATCAGTGAGCGCTTTCTGACAGGGATGTTGGAGGCTTTCTTT
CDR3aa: CAISERFLTGMLEAFF

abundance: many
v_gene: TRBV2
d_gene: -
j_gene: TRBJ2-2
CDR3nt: TGTGCCAGCAGGTGGGGCAGTTTAGCGAACACCGGGGAGCTGTTTTTT
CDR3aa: CASRWGSLANTGELFF

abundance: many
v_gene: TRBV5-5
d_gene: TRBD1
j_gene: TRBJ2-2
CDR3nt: TGTGCCAGCACCGTCCTGGGGACAGGGAACACCGGGGAGCTGTTTTTT
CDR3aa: CASTVLGTGNTGELFF

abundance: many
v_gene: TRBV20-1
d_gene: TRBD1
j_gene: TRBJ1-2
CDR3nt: TGCAGCGGGACAGGGACTGTTTATGGCTACACCTTC
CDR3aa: CSGTGTVYGYTF

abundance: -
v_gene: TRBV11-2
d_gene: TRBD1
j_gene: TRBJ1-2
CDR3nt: TGTGCCAGCAGCTTGGGACAGGAGACTTACTACACCTTC
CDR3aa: CASSLGQETYYTF

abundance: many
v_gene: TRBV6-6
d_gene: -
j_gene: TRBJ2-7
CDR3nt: TGTGCCGGCAAGCGACAGGAGGATGGTTACGAGCAGTACTTC
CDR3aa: CAGKRQEDGYEQYF

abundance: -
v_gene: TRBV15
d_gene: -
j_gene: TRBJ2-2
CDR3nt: TGTGCCACCAGCAGCCGGATCGCAACCGGGGAGCTGTTTTTT
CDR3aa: CATSSRIATGELFF

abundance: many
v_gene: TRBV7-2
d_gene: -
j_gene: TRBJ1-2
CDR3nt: TGTGCCAGCAGCCCTATGGATGAGTCCTCGGGTATTTATGGCTACACCTTC
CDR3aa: CASSPMDESSGIYGYTF

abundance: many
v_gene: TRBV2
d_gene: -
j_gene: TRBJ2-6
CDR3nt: TGTGCCAGCAGTCTAGGTATTAGCTCTGGGGCCAACGTCCTGACTTTC
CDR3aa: CASSLGISSGANVLTF

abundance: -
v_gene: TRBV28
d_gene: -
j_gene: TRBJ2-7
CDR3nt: TGTGCCAGCGGTCTACGGGGCACAAGGATAGGTCGGCACTACGAGCAGTACTTC
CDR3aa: CASGLRGTRIGRHYEQYF

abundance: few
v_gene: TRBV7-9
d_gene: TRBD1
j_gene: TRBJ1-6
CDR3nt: TGTGCCAGCAGTTCGACAGGGTTTCTTTCCTATAATTCACCCCTCCACTTT
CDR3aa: CASSSTGFLSYNSPLHF

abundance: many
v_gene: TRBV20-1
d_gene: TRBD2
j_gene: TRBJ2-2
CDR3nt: TGCAGTGCTAGAGTCCCTAGCGGGAGGGGAACCGGGGAGCTGTTTTTT
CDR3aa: CSARVPSGRGTGELFF

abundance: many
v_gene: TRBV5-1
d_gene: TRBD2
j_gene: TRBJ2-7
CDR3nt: TGCGCCAGCAGCTTGGGCGGTGCGGGAGGTCGTTACGAGCAGTACTTC
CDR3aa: CASSLGGAGGRYEQYF

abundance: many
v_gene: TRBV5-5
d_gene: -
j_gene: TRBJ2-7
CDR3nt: TGTGCCAGCAGCTTGGGAGCCTACGAGCAGTACTTC
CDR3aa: CASSLGAYEQYF

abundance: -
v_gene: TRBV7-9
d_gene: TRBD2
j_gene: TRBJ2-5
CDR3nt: TGTGCCAGCAGCTCCGGGACTAGCGGGATCGGTACCCAGTACTTC
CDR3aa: CASSSGTSGIGTQYF

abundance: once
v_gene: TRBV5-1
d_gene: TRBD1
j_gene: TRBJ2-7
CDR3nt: TGCGCCAGCAGCTCGGGACAGGGTTCCGACGAGCAGTACTTC
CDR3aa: CASSSGQGSDEQYF

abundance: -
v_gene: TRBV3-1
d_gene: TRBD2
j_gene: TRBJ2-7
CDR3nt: TGTGCCAGCAGCCAACGATCTAGGGCGTCCGGGAGGAGGGAGCAGTACTTC
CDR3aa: CASSQRSRASGRREQYF

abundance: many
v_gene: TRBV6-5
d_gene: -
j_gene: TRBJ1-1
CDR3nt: TGTGCCAGCAGTTCTCTAACAGGGAAGGCTTTCTTT
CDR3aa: CASSSLTGKAFF

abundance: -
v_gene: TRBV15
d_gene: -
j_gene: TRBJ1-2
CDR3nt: TGTGCCACCAGCAGAGAAGGGGCAGGGAGCTATGGCTACACCTTC
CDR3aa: CATSREGAGSYGYTF

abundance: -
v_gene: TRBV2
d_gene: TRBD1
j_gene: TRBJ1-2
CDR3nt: TGTGCCGGCAGGAGGGACAGCTCCTATGGCTACACCTTC
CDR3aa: CAGRRDSSYGYTF

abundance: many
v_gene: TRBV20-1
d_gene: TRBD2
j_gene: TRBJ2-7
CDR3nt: TGCAGTGCTAGAGAAGGCGGGAGAGATGGCTACGAGCAGTACTTC
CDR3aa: CSAREGGRDGYEQYF

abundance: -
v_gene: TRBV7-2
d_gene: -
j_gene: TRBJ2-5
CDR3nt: TGTGCCAGCACCTTAGGTGCCCCGGGCTACACCTTAGCGGGACAGGAGACCCAGTACTTC
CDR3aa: CASTLGAPGYTLAGQETQYF

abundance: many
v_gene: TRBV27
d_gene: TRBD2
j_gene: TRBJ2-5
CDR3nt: TGTGCCAGCAGTCCGGTTGGGGTAGCGGGACAAGAGACCCAGTACTTC
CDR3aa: CASSPVGVAGQETQYF

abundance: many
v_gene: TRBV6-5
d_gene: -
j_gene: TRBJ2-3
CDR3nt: TGTGCGTCCCAAGGGCGCACAGATACGCAGTATTTT
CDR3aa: CASQGRTDTQYF

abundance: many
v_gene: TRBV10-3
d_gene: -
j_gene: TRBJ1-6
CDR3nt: TGTGCCATCTCCGCCGGGCGGGGGACGAACGTGTATAATTCACCCCTCCACTTT
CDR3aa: CAISAGRGTNVYNSPLHF

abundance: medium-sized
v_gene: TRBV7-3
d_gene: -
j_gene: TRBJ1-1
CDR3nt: TGTGCCAGCAGCTTAAGGCAGGGTACGGACACTGAAGCTTTCTTT
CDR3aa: CASSLRQGTDTEAFF

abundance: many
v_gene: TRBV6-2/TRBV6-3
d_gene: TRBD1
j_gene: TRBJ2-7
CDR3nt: TGTGCCAGCAGTTACTCGAGGGACAGGGGTGTCCACGAGCAGTACTTC
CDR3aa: CASSYSRDRGVHEQYF

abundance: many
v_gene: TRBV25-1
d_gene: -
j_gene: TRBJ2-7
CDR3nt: TGTGCCAGCAGTGAATCCCTGACCGCGTACTCCTACGAGCAGTACTTC
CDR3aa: CASSESLTAYSYEQYF

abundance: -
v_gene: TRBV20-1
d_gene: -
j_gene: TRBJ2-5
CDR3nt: TGCAGTGCTAGCCAACGGGAGACCCAGTACTTC
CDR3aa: CSASQRETQYF

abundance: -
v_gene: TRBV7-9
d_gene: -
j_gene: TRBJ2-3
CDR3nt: TGTGCCAGCAGCGATCCCTGGCACACAGATACGCAGTATTTT
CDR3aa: CASSDPWHTDTQYF

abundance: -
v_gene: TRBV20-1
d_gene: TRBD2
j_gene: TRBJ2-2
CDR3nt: TGCAGTGCTAGGAAGCGGGGTTACACCGGGGAGCTGTTTTTT
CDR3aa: CSARKRGYTGELFF

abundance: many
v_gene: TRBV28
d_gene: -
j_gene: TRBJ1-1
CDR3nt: TGTGCCAGCAGTTTAAACGGGTACACTGAAGCTTTCTTT
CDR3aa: CASSLNGYTEAFF

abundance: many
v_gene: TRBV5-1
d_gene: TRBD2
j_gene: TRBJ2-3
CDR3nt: TGCGCCAGCAGCTTAACCGGGACTAGCGAAGATACGCAGTATTTT
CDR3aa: CASSLTGTSEDTQYF